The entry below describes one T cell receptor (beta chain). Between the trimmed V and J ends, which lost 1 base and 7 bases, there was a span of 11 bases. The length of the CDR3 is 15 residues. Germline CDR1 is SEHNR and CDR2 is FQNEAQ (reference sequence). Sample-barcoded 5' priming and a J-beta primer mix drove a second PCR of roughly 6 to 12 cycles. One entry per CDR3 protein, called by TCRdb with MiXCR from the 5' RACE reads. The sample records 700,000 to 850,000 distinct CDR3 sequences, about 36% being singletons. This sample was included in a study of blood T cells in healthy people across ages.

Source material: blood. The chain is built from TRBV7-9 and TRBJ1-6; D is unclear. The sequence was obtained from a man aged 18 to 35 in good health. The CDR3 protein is CASSLVMGKNSPLHF. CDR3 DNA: TGTGCCAGCAGCTTAGTGATGGGGAAAAATTCACCCCTCCACTTT.